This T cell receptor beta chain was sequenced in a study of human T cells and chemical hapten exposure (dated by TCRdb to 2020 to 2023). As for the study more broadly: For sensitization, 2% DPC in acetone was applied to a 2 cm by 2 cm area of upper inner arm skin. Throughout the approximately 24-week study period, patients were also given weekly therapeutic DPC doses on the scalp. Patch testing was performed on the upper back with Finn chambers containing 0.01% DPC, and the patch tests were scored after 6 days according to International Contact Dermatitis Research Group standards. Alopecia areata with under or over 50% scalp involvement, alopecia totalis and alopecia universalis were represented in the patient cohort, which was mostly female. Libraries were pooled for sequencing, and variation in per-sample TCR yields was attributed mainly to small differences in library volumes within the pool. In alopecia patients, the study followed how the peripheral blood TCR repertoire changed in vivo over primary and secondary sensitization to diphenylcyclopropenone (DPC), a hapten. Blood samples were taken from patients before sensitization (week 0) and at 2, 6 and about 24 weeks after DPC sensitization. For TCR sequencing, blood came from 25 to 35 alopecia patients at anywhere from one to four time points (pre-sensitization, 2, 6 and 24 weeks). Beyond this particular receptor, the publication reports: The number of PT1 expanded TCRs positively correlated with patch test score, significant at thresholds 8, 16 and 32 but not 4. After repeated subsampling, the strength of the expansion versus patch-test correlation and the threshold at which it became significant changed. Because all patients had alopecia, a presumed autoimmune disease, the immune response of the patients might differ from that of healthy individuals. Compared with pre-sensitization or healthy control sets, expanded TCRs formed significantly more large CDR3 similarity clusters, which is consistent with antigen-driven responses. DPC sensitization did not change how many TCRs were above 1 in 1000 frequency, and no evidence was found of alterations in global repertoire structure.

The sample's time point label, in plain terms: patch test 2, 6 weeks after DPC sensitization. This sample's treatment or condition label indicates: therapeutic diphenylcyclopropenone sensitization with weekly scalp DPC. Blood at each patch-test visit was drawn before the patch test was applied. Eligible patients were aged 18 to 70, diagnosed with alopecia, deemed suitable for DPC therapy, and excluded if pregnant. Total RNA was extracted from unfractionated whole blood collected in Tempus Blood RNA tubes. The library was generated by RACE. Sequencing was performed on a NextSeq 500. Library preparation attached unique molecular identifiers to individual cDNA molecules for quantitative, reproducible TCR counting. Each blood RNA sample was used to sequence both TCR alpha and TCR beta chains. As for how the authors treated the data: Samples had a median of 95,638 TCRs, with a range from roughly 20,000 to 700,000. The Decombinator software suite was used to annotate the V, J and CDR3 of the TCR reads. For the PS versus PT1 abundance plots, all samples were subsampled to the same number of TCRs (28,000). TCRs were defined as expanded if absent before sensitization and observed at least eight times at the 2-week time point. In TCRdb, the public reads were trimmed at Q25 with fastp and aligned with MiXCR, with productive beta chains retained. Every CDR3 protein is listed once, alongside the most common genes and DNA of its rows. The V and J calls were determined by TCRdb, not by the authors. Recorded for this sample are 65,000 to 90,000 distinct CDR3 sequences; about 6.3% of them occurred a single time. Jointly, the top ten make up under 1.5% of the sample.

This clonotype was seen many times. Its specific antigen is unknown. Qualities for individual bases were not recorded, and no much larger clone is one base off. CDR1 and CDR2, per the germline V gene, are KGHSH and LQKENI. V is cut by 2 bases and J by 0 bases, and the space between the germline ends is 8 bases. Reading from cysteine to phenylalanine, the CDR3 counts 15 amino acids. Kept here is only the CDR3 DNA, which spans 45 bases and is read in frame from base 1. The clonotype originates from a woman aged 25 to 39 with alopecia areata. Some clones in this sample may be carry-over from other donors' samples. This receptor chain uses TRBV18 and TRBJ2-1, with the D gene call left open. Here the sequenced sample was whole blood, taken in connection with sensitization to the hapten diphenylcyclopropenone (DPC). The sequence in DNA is TGTGCCAGCTCACCATTCCTAAGCTCCTACAATGAGCAGTTCTTC. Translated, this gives CASSPFLSSYNEQFF.